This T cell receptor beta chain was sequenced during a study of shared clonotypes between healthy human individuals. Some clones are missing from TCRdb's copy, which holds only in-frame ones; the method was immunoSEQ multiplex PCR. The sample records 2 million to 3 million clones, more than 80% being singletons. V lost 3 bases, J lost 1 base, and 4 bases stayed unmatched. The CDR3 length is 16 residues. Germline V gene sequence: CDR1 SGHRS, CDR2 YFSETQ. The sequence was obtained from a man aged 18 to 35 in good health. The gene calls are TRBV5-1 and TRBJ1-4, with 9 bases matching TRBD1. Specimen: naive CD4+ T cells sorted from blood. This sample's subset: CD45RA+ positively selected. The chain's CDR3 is CASSSPGQGTNEKLFF. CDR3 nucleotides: TGCGCCAGCAGCTCCCCGGGACAGGGAACTAATGAAAAACTGTTTTTT. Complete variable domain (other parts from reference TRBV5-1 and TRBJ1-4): KAGVTQTPRYLIKTRGQQVTLSCSPISGHRSVSWYQQTPGQGLQFLFEYFSETQRNKGNFPGRFSGRQFSNSRSEMNVSTLELGDSALYLCASSSPGQGTNEKLFFGSGTQLSVL.